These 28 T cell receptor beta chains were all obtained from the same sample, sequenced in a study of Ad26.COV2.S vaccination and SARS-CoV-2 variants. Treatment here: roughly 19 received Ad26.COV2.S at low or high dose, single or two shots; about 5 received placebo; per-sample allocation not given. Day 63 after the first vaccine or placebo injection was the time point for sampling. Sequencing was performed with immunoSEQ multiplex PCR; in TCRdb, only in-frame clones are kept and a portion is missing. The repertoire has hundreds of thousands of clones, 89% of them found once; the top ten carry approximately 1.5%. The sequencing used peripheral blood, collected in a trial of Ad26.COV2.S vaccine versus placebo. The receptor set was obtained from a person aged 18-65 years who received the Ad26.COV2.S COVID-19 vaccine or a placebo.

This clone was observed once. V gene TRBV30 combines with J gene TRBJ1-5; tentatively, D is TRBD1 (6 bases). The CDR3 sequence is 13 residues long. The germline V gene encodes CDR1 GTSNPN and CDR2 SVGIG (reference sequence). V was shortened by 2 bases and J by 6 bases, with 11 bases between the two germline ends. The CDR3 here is CAWSPQGSQPQHF. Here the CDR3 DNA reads TGTGCCTGGAGTCCCCAGGGGAGTCAGCCCCAGCATTTT.

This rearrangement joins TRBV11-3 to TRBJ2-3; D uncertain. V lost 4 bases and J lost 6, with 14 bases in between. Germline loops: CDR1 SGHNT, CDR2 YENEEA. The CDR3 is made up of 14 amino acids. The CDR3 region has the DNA TGTGCCAGCAGCTCCAAGGCGGCCGGTGATACGCAGTATTTT. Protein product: CASSSKAAGDTQYF.

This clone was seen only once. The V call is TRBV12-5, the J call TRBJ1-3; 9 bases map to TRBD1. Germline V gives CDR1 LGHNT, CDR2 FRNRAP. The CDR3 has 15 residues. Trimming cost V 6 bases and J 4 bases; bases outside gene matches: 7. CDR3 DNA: TGTGCTAGTGGCCCTTACACAGGGGGCGGAAACACCATATATTTT. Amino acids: CASGPYTGGGNTIYF.

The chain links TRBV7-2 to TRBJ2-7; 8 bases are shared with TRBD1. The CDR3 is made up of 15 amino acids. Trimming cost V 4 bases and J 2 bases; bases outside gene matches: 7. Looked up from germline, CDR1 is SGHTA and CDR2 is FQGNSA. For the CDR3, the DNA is TGTGCCAGCAGCTCCGGCGGACAGGGTGCCTACGAGCAGTACTTC. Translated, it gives CASSSGGQGAYEQYF. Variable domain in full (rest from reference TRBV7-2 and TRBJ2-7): GAGVSQSPSNKVTEKGKDVELRCDPISGHTALYWYRQSLGQGLEFLIYFQGNSAPDKSGLPSDRFSAERTGGSVSTLTIQRTQQEDSAVYLCASSSGGQGAYEQYFGPGTRLTVT.

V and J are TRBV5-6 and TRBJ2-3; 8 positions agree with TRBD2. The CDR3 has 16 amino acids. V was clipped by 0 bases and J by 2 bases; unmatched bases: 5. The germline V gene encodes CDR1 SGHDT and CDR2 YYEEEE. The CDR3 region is CASSLGLARNTDTQYF. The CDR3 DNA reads TGTGCCAGCAGCTTGGGACTAGCGCGGAACACAGATACGCAGTATTTT.

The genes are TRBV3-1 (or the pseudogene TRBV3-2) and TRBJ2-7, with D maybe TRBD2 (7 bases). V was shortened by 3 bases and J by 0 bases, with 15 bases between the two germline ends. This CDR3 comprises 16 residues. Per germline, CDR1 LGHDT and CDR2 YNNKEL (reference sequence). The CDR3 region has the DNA TGTGCCAGCAGCCACGCGAGGGGGGGAAGCTCCTACGAGCAGTACTTC. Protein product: CASSHARGGSSYEQYF.

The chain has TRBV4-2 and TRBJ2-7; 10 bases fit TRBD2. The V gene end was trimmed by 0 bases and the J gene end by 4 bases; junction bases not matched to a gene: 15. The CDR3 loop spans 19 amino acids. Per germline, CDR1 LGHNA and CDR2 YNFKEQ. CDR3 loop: CASSQEDGVGLAGVYEQYF. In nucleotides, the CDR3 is TGTGCCAGCAGCCAAGAAGATGGGGTGGGCCTAGCGGGGGTGTACGAGCAGTACTTC.

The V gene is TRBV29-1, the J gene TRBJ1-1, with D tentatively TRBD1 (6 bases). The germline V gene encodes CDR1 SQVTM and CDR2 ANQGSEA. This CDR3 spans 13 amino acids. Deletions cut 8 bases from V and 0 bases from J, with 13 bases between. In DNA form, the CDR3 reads TGCAGCCTCCGGGACAACATGAACACTGAAGCTTTCTTT. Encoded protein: CSLRDNMNTEAFF.

CDR3 protein: CASSDQGSKGNYGYTF. The DNA of the CDR3 is TGTGCCAGCAGTGACCAGGGTTCGAAGGGGAACTATGGCTACACCTTC. The V and J genes are TRBV6-4 and TRBJ1-2; TRBD1 might be the D (5 bases). Germline V gives CDR1 MRHNA, CDR2 SNTAGT. V shed 2 bases and J shed 2 bases, with 15 bases lying between them. CDR3 length: 16 residues.

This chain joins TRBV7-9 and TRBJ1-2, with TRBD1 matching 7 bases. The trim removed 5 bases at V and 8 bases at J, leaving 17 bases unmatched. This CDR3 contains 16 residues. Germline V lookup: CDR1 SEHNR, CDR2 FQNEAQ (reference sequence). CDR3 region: CASSPGDRAPYSGYTF. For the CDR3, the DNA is TGTGCCAGCAGCCCCGGCGACAGGGCTCCGTATTCGGGCTACACCTTC.

CDR3 DNA sequence: TGCGCCAGCAGCTTGGCCGGGGGGCTCTACGAGCAGTACTTC. This gives the protein CASSLAGGLYEQYF. V usage is TRBV5-1 and J usage is TRBJ2-7, with D possibly being TRBD2 (7 bases). Trimming took 0 bases from V and 3 from J, leaving 10 bases between them. Germline V gene sequence: CDR1 SGHRS, CDR2 YFSETQ. The CDR3 is 14 amino acids.

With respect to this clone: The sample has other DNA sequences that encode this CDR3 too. DNA for the CDR3: TGTGCCAGCAGCCCTGGGACATCCTACGAGCAGTACTTC. It codes for CASSPGTSYEQYF. This chain links TRBV3-1 (or the pseudogene TRBV3-2) with TRBJ2-7; D is possibly TRBD1 (6 bases). V lost 4 bases to trimming and J lost 1 base, with 8 bases between them. The CDR3 length is 13 residues. Germline CDR1 is LGHDT and CDR2 is YNNKEL (reference sequence).

The CDR3 coding sequence is TGTGCCAGCAGCTTTAGGGGAGGATCTAGCACAGATACGCAGTATTTT. Protein product: CASSFRGGSSTDTQYF. The chain joins TRBV7-2 to TRBJ2-3, with D perhaps TRBD2 (6 bases). The germline CDR1 and CDR2 sequences are SGHTA and FQGNSA. The CDR3 is 16 residues long. V lost 3 bases and J lost 0, with 13 bases in between.

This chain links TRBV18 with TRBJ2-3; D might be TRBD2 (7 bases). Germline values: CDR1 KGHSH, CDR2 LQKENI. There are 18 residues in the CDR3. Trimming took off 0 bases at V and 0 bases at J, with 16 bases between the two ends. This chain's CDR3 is CASSPPAWGGLSTDTQYF. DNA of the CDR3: TGTGCCAGCTCACCACCGGCGTGGGGGGGCCTTAGCACAGATACGCAGTATTTT.

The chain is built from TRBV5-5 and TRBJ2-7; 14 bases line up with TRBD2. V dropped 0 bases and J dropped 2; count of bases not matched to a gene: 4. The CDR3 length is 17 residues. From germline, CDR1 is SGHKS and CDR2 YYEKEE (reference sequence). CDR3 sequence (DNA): TGTGCCAGCAGCTTGGGACTAGCGGGGGGGCCGGCCTACGAGCAGTACTTC. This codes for CASSLGLAGGPAYEQYF.

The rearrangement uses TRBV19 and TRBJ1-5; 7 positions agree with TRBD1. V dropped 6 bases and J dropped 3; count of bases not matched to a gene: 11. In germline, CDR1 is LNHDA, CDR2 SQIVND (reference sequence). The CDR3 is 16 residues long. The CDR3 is CASRTQGGSLNQPQHF. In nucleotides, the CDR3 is TGTGCCAGTAGGACCCAGGGGGGCAGCCTCAATCAGCCCCAGCATTTT.

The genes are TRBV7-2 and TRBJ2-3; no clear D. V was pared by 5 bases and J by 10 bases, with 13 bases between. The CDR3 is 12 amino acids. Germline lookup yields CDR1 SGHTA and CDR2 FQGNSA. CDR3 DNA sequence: TGTGCCAGCAGCGAGGTCCTTTCCGCGCAGTATTTT. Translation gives CASSEVLSAQYF.

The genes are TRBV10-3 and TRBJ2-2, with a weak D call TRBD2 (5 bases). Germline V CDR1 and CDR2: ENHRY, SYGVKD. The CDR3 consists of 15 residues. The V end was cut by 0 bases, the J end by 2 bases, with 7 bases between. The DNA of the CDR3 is TGTGCCATCAGTGAGTCGGGAGCAAACACCGGGGAGCTGTTTTTT. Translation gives CAISESGANTGELFF.

CDR3 loop: CAWSVPWNSPLHF. CDR3 nucleotides: TGTGCCTGGAGTGTACCCTGGAACTCACCCCTCCACTTT. V usage is TRBV30 and J usage is TRBJ1-6; D not certain. The CDR3 spans 13 residues. Germline V lookup: CDR1 GTSNPN, CDR2 SVGIG (reference sequence). With 0 bases removed from V and 10 bases from J, the gap between germline ends came to 10 bases.

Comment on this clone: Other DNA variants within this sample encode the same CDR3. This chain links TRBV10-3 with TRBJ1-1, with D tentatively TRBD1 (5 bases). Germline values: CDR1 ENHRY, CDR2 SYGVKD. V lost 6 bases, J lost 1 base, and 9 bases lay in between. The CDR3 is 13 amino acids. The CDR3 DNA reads TGTGCCATCAGGGGGACGGCGAACACTGAAGCTTTCTTT. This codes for CAIRGTANTEAFF.

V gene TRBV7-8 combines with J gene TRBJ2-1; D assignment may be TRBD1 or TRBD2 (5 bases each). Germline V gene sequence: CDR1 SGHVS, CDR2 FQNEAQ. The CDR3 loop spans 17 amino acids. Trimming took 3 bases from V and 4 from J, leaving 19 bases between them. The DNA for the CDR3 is TGTGCCAGCAGCTTGAGCCCTTCGGGAAGGGGATACAATGAGCAGTTCTTC. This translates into CASSLSPSGRGYNEQFF.

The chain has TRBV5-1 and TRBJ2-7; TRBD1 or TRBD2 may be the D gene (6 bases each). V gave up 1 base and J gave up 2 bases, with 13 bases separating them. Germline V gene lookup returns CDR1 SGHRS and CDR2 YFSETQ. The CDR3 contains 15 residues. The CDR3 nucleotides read TGCGCCAGCAGCTTGCGGGACACGGGGGCCTACGAGCAGTACTTC. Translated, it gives CASSLRDTGAYEQYF.

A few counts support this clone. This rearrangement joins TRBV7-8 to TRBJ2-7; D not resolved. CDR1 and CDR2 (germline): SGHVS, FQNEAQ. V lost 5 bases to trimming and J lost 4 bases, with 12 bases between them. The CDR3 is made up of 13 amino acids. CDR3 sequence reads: CASSPSWNYEQYF. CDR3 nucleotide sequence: TGTGCCAGCAGCCCCTCGTGGAATTACGAGCAGTACTTC.

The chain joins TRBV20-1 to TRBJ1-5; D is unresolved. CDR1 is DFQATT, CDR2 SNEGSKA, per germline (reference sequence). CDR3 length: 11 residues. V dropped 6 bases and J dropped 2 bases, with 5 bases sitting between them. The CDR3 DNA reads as TGCAGTGCCGCGGGCAATCAGCCCCAGCATTTT. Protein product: CSAAGNQPQHF.

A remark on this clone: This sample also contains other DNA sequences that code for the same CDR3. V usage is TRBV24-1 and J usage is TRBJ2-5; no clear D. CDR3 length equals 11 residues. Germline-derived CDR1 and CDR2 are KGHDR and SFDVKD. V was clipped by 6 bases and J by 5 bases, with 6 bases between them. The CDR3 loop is CATSLRETQYF. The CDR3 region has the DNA TGTGCCACCAGTCTTCGGGAGACCCAGTACTTC.

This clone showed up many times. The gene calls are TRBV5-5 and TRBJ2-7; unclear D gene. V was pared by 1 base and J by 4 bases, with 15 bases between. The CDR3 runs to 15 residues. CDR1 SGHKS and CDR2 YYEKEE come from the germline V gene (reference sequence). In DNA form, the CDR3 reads TGTGCCAGCAGCTTGAGATTCCAGGAACAGTACGAGCAGTACTTC. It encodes CASSLRFQEQYEQYF.

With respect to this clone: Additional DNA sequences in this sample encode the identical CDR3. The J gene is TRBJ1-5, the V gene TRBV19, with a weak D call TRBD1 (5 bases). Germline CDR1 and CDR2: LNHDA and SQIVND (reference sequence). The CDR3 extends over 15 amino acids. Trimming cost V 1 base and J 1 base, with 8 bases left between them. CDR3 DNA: TGTGCCAGTAGTATAGGGGGGATCAGCAATCAGCCCCAGCATTTT. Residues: CASSIGGISNQPQHF. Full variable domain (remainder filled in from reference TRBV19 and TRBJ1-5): DGGITQSPKYLFRKEGQNVTLSCEQNLNHDAMYWYRQDPGQGLRLIYYSQIVNDFQKGDIAEGYSVSREKKESFPLTVTSAQKNPTAFYLCASSIGGISNQPQHFGDGTRLSIL.

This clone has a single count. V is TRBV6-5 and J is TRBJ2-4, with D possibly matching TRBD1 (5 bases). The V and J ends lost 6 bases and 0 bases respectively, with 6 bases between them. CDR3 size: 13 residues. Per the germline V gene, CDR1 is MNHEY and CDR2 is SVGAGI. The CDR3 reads CASRQGAKNIQYF. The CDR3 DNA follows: TGTGCCAGCAGGCAGGGAGCCAAAAACATTCAGTACTTC.